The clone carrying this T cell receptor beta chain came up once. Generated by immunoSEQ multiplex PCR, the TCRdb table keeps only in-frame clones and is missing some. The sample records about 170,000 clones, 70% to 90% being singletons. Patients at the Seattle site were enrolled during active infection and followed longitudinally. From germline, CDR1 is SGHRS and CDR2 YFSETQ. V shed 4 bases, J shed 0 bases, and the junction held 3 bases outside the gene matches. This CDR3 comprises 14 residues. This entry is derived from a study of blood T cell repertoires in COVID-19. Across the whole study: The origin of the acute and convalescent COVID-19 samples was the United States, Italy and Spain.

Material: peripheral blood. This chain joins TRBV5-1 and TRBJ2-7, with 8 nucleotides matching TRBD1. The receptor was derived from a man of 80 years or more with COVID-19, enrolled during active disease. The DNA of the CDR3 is TGCGCCAGCAGCAAGGACAGGGCCTCCTACGAGCAGTACTTC. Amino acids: CASSKDRASYEQYF.